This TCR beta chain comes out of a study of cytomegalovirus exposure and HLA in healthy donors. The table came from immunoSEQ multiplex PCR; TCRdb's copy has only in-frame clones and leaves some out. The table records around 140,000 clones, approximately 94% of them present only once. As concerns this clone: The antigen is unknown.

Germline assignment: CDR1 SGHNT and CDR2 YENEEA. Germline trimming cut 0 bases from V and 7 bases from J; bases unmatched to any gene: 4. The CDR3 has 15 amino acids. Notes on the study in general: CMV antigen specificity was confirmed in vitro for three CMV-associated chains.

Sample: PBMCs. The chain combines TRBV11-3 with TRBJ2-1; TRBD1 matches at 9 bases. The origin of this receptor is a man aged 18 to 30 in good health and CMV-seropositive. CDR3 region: CASSLDRDRANEQFF. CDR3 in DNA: TGTGCCAGCAGCTTAGACCGGGACAGGGCTAATGAGCAGTTCTTC.